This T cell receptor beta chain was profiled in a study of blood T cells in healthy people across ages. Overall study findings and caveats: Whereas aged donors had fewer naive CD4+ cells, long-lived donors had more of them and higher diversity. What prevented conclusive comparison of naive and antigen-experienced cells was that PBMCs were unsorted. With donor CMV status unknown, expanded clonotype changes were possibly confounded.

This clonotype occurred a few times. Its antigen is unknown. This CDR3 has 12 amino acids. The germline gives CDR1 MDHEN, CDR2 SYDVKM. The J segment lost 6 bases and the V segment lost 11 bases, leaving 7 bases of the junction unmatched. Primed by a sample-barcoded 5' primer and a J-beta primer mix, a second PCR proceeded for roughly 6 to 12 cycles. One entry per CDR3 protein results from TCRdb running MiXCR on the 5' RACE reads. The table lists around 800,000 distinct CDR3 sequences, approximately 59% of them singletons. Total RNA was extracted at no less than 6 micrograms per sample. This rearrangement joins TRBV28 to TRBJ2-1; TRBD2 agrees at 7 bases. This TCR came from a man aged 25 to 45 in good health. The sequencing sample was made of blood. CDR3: CALGGLLNEQFF. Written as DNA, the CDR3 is TGTGCCTTGGGAGGGTTACTCAATGAGCAGTTCTTC.